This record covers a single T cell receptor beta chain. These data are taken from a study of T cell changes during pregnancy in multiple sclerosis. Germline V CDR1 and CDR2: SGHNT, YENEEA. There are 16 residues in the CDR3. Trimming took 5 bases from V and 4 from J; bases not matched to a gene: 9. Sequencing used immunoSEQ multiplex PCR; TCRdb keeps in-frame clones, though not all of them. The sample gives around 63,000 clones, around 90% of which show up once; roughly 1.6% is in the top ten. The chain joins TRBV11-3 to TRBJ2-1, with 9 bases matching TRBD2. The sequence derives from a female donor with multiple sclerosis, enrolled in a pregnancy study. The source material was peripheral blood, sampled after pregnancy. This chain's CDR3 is CASSTGLAGSYNEQFF. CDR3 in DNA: TGTGCCAGCAGCACCGGCCTAGCGGGATCTTACAATGAGCAGTTCTTC.